This is a list of T cell receptor beta chains from one sample in a study of shared clonotypes between healthy human individuals. This table comes from immunoSEQ multiplex PCR, and its TCRdb copy is limited to in-frame clones, with some not included. The sample has approximately 470,000 clones, 81% seen once; the top ten hold about an eighth. Source material: PBMCs. The receptors originated from a middle-aged woman in good health. Some clones in this sample may be carry-over from other donors' samples. CDR3s include the opening cysteine and the closing phenylalanine or tryptophan. The D gene is left open where the match is weak. The size of a clone is reported for some rows only, either as once, few or many, or as a class for expanded clones.

D | J | V | size | DNA | CDR3
TRBD2 | TRBJ2-2 | TRBV2 | - | TGTGCCAGCAGTGCAAGCGGGAGGGTCGGCGGGGAGCTGTTTTTT | CASSASGRVGGELFF
- | TRBJ1-3 | TRBV30 | - | TGTGCCTCAAATGGGTCCCCAAAAATTGGAAACACCATATATTTT | CASNGSPKIGNTIYF
- | TRBJ1-2 | TRBV9 | - | TGTGCCAGCAGCGTAGACCTAGACTATGGCTACACCTTC | CASSVDLDYGYTF
- | TRBJ2-2 | TRBV30 | - | TGTGCCTGGAGTATAGGGGTGGGGACCGGGGAGCTGTTTTTT | CAWSIGVGTGELFF
- | TRBJ2-2 | TRBV5-1 | - | TGCGCCAGCAGCATGGGGCCTCACTCCGGGGAGCTGTTTTTT | CASSMGPHSGELFF
- | TRBJ1-2 | TRBV7-8 | - | TGTGCCAGCAGCTTATCGGACAGCCACTATGGCTACACCTTC | CASSLSDSHYGYTF
TRBD1 | TRBJ1-1 | TRBV27 | - | TGTGCCAGCAGCCCCCCACGACAGGGTAGTAACACTGAAGCTTTCTTT | CASSPPRQGSNTEAFF
- | TRBJ1-5 | TRBV18 | - | TGTGCCAGCTCACTATCGAAGGAAGGGTCCAATCAGCCCCAGCATTTT | CASSLSKEGSNQPQHF
- | TRBJ2-7 | TRBV6-6 | - | TGTGCCAGCAGTTACTCCGGCAATCCCTACGAGCAGTACTTC | CASSYSGNPYEQYF
TRBD2 | TRBJ2-7 | TRBV6-1 | - | TGTGCCAGCAGTGAATTCGGGGGGTCCTACGAGCAGTACTTC | CASSEFGGSYEQYF
- | TRBJ1-1 | TRBV30 | once | TGTGCCTGGAGTCTGGGGGCCACTGAAGCTTTCTTT | CAWSLGATEAFF
TRBD1 | TRBJ2-7 | TRBV11-2 | once | TGTGCCAGCAGCTCTGGACAGGGGCGCTACGAGCAGTACTTC | CASSSGQGRYEQYF
TRBD1 | TRBJ2-2 | TRBV6-1 | - | TGTGCCAGCAGTGGGGGACAGGGTCTTTGGGACACCGGGGAGCTGTTTTTT | CASSGGQGLWDTGELFF
- | TRBJ2-7 | TRBV7-8 | - | TGTGCCAGCAGCTTGGATCACAGCCGCCCCTACGAGCAGTACTTC | CASSLDHSRPYEQYF
TRBD1 | TRBJ2-7 | TRBV7-6 | once | TGTGCCAGCAGCTTATCTGGACAGGGAAGTAGCGAGCAGTACTTC | CASSLSGQGSSEQYF
- | TRBJ2-5 | TRBV7-2 | - | TGTGCCAGCAGCCATACATGGGCTGAGGAAGAGACCCAGTACTTC | CASSHTWAEEETQYF
- | TRBJ1-5 | TRBV7-2 | - | TGTGCCAGCAGCTTAGCGCTCTCCGGGGGTCAGCCCCAGCATTTT | CASSLALSGGQPQHF
- | TRBJ2-7 | TRBV4-2 | many | TGTGCCAGCAGCACGACCCGGACACGGAGCTACGAGCAGTACTTC | CASSTTRTRSYEQYF
TRBD1 | TRBJ1-5 | TRBV2 | - | TGTGCCAGCAGCGCATCGACAGGGAATCAGCCCCAGCATTTT | CASSASTGNQPQHF
TRBD2 | TRBJ2-2 | TRBV4-3 | - | TGCGCCAGCAGCTCCGCGGTCCGACTAGCGGGTACCGGGGAGCTGTTTTTT | CASSSAVRLAGTGELFF
- | TRBJ2-2 | TRBV10-2 | - | TGCGCCAGCAATGGACAGAGCGAGAACACCGGGGAGCTGTTTTTT | CASNGQSENTGELFF
TRBD1 | TRBJ2-7 | TRBV28 | - | TGTGCCAGCAGACACCCCGGGACAGGGACCTACGAGCAGTACTTC | CASRHPGTGTYEQYF
- | TRBJ2-3 | TRBV29-1 | - | TGCAGCGTTGACGGGGTGAGCACAGATACGCAGTATTTT | CSVDGVSTDTQYF
- | TRBJ2-7 | TRBV28 | - | TGTGCCAGCAGTTTCGAGTCCTACGAGCAGTACTTC | CASSFESYEQYF
TRBD2 | TRBJ2-1 | TRBV4-3 | - | TGCGCCAGCAGCCAAGGGACTAGCGGTTACAATGAGCAGTTCTTC | CASSQGTSGYNEQFF
- | TRBJ2-1 | TRBV19 | - | TGTGCCAGTAGTCCACGACCGGGGGAGGAGTTCTTC | CASSPRPGEEFF
- | TRBJ2-7 | TRBV14 | - | TGTGCCAGCAGCCAAGGAGGGGAGCAGTACTTC | CASSQGGEQYF
- | TRBJ2-7 | TRBV2 | - | TGTGCCAGCACCGAGACTACCTACGAGCAGTACTTC | CASTETTYEQYF
TRBD2 | TRBJ2-7 | TRBV27 | once | TGTGCCAGCAGTGCCGGTAGCGGGTACCTTTCCTACGAGCAGTACTTC | CASSAGSGYLSYEQYF
TRBD2 | TRBJ2-7 | TRBV28 | - | TGTGCCAGCAGTTTGACGCGGACTAGTCGGGAGCAGTACTTC | CASSLTRTSREQYF
- | TRBJ1-5 | TRBV7-9 | - | TGTGCCAGCACGCGGGATAGCAATCAGCCCCAGCATTTT | CASTRDSNQPQHF
- | TRBJ1-5 | TRBV2 | once | TGTGCCAGCAGTGACAGCAATAGGCCCCAGCATTTT | CASSDSNRPQHF
- | TRBJ2-3 | TRBV5-1 | - | TGCGCCAGCAGCTTTGCTAGCGTCACAGATACGCAGTATTTT | CASSFASVTDTQYF
- | TRBJ2-1 | TRBV7-9 | once | TGTGCCAGCAGCGAGCCCCCGGGAGAGAATGAGCAGTTCTTC | CASSEPPGENEQFF
- | TRBJ2-2 | TRBV19 | - | TGTGCCACCCGAGGGGCCGCCACGAACACCGGGGAGCTGTTTTTT | CATRGAATNTGELFF
TRBD1 | TRBJ2-2 | TRBV6-1 | - | TGTGCCAGCAGTCCAGGGGGAGACACCGGGGAGCTGTTTTTT | CASSPGGDTGELFF
- | TRBJ2-2 | TRBV28 | - | TGTGCCAGCAGTTCCTCCGTCGGGGAGCTGTTTTTT | CASSSSVGELFF
TRBD2 | TRBJ2-5 | TRBV10-3 | - | TGTGCCATCAGAAGCGGGAGGGCCGAGGAGACCCAGTACTTC | CAIRSGRAEETQYF
TRBD2 | TRBJ2-1 | TRBV9 | - | TGTGCCAGCAGCCCAAGCGGGAGTACAGTTTACAATGAGCAGTTCTTC | CASSPSGSTVYNEQFF
- | TRBJ2-7 | TRBV18 | many | TGTGCCAGCTCACAGTCGGGAGCGACCAGTGAGCAGTACTTC | CASSQSGATSEQYF
- | TRBJ1-5 | TRBV30 | - | TGTGCCTGGAGCCGAAGTGGGGGGGAACAGCCCCAGCATTTT | CAWSRSGGEQPQHF
TRBD2 | TRBJ2-7 | TRBV4-1 | - | TGCGCCAGCAGCCAAATCGGGGGGTCCTACGAGCAGTACTTC | CASSQIGGSYEQYF
- | TRBJ2-2 | TRBV27 | once | TGTGCCAGCAGTTTATATGGGTCCGGGGAGCTGTTTTTT | CASSLYGSGELFF
- | TRBJ1-5 | TRBV28 | - | TGTGCCAGCATGGCAGGGGCTGTCGGGCCCCAGCATTTT | CASMAGAVGPQHF
- | TRBJ1-1 | TRBV10-3 | once | TGTGCCATCAGCCGACAGGCGGAGGACACTGAAGCTTTCTTT | CAISRQAEDTEAFF
- | TRBJ2-3 | TRBV9 | few | TGTGCCAGCAGCCTCACCCTCCTGGCTAGCGGCACAGATACGCAGTATTTT | CASSLTLLASGTDTQYF
- | TRBJ1-5 | TRBV5-4 | - | TGTGCCAGCAGCTTCCGAACCGGGCCCTCTGGCAATCAGCCCCAGCATTTT | CASSFRTGPSGNQPQHF
TRBD1 | TRBJ1-4 | TRBV5-6 | - | TGTGCCAGCAGCCTCCGACAGGGTCAAGCTAATGAAAAACTGTTTTTT | CASSLRQGQANEKLFF
- | TRBJ1-2 | TRBV23-1 | - | TGCGCCAGCAGTCCTTCGGGGAGGGGCTACACCTTC | CASSPSGRGYTF
- | TRBJ2-2 | TRBV27 | - | TGTGCCAGCAGTTATGGGTTATCCGGGGAGCTGTTTTTT | CASSYGLSGELFF
- | TRBJ1-5 | TRBV28 | - | TGTGCCAGCACAAACAGGGGCAATCAGCCCCAGCATTTT | CASTNRGNQPQHF
- | TRBJ2-3 | TRBV19 | once | TGTGCCAGTAGTACTAGCGTTAGCACAGATACGCAGTATTTT | CASSTSVSTDTQYF
- | TRBJ2-1 | TRBV7-9 | - | TGTGCCAGCAGCCCCCAGCAGTGGGGGGTTGACAATGAGCAGTTCTTC | CASSPQQWGVDNEQFF
TRBD1 | TRBJ1-4 | TRBV4-2 | - | TGTGCCAGCAGCCAAGAAACAGGGGGCGCTCAGGAAAAACTGTTTTTT | CASSQETGGAQEKLFF
- | TRBJ1-2 | TRBV19 | - | TGTGCCAGTAGTACCGGACACCTTAACTATGGCTACACCTTC | CASSTGHLNYGYTF